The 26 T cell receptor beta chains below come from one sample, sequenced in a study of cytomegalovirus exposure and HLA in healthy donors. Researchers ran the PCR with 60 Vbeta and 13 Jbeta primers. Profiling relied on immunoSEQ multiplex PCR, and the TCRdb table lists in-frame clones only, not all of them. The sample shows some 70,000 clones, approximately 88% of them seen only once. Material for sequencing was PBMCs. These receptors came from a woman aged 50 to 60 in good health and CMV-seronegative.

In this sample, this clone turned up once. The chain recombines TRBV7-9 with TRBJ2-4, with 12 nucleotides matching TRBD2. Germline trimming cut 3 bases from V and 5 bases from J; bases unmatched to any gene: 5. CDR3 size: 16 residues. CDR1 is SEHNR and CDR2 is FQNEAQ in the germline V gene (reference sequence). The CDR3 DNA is TGTGCCAGCAGCTTCCCGACTAGCGGGGGAGAAAACATTCAGTACTTC. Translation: CASSFPTSGGENIQYF.

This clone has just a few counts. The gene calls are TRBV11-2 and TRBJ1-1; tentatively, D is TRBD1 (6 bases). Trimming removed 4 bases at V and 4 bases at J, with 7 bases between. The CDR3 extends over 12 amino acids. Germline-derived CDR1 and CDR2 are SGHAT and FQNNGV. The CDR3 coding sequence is TGTGCCAGCAGCTGGGGGCGCACTGAAGCTTTCTTT. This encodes CASSWGRTEAFF.

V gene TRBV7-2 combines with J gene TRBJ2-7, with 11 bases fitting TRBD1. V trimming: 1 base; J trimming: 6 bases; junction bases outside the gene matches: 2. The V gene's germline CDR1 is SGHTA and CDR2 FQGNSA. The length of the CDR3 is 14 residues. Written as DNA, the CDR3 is TGTGCCAGCAGCTTAGTGGGACAGGGGGTCGAGCAGTACTTC. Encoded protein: CASSLVGQGVEQYF.

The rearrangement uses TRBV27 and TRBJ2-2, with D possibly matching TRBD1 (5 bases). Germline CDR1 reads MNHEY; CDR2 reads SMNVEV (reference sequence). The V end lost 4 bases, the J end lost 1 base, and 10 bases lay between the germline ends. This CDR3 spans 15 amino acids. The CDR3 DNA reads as TGTGCCAGCAGTTCCTGGACACTGAACACCGGGGAGCTGTTTTTT. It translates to CASSSWTLNTGELFF.

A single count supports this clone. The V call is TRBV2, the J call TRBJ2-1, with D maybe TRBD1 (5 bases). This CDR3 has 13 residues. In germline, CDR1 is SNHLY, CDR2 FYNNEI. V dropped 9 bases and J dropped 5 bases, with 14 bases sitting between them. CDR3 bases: TGTGCCAGTACAGGCGACAGTCACAATGAGCAGTTCTTC. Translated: CASTGDSHNEQFF.

CDR3 sequence (DNA): TGTGCCAGCAGTCCATCGGGGGATCGCGGGAAACTGTTTTTT. Residues: CASSPSGDRGKLFF. V is TRBV28 and J is TRBJ1-4; weak D call: TRBD1 (5 bases). From germline, CDR1 is MDHEN and CDR2 SYDVKM. The CDR3 runs to 14 residues. The V gene lost 5 bases and the J gene lost 11 bases, with 18 bases spanning the gap.

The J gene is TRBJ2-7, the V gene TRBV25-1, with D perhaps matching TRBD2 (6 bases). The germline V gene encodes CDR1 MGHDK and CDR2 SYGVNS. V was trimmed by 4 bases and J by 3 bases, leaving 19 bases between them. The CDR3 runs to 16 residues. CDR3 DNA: TGTGCCAGCAGTGGCGGCGGGATCCTACCCTTCTACGAGCAGTACTTC. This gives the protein CASSGGGILPFYEQYF.

DNA of the CDR3: TGTGCCAGCAGTCTCCACCCCCTAGCGGGGGAGAGTGATGAGCAGTTCTTC. Amino acids: CASSLHPLAGESDEQFF. The V and J genes are TRBV27 and TRBJ2-1, with 10 nucleotides matching TRBD2. Germline CDR1 and CDR2: MNHEY and SMNVEV (reference sequence). The CDR3 covers 17 residues. V trimming: 5 bases; J trimming: 8 bases; junction bases outside the gene matches: 15.

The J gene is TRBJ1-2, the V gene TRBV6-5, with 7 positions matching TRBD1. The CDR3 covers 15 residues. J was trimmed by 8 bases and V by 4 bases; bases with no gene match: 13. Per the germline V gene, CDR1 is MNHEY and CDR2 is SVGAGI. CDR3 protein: CASSFLGTDASGYTF. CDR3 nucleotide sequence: TGTGCCAGCAGTTTCCTCGGGACAGACGCTTCGGGCTACACCTTC.

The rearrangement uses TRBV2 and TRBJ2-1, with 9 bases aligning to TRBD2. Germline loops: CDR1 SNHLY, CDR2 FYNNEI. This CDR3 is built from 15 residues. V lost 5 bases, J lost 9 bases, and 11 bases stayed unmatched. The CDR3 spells CASSTTGTSFSEQFF. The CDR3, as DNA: TGTGCCAGCAGTACTACCGGGACTAGCTTCAGTGAGCAGTTCTTC.

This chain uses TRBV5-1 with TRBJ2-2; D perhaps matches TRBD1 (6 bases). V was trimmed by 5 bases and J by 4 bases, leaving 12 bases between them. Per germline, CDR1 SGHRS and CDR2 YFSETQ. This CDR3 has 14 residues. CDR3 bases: TGCGCCAGCAGAATAAGGACAGCCACCGGGGAGCTGTTTTTT. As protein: CASRIRTATGELFF.

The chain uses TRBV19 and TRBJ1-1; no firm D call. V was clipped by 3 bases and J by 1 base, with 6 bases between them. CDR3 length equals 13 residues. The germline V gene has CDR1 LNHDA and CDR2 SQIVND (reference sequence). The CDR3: CASSIRQNTEAFF. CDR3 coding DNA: TGTGCCAGTAGTATCAGACAGAACACTGAAGCTTTCTTT.

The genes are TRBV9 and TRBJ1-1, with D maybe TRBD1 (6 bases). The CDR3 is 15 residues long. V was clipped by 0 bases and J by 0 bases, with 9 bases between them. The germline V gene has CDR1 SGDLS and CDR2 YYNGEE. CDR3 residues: CASSVGKGVNTEAFF. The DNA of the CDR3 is TGTGCCAGCAGCGTAGGGAAGGGGGTGAACACTGAAGCTTTCTTT.

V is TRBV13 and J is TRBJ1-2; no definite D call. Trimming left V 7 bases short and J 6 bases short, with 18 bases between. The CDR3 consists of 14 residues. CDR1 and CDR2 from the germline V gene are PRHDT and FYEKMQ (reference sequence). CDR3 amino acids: CASTAWVLGHGYTF. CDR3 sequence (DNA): TGTGCCAGCACCGCTTGGGTCCTAGGCCATGGCTACACCTTC.

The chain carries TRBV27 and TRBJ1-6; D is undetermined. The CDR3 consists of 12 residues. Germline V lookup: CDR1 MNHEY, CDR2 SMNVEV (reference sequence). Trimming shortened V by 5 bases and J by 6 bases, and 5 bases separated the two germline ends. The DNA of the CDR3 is TGTGCCAGCAGTCAGGTTAATTCACCCCTCCACTTT. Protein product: CASSQVNSPLHF.

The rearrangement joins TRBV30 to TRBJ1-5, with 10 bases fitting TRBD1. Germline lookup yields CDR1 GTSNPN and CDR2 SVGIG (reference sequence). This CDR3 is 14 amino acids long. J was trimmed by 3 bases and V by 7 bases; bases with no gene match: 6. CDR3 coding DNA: TGTGCCTACGAGACAGGGGGCCACAATCAGCCCCAGCATTTT. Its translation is CAYETGGHNQPQHF.

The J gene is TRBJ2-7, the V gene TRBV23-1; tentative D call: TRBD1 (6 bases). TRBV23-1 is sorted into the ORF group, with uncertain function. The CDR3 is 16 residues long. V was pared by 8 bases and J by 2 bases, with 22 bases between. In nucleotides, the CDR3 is TGCGCCAGCCGACCAATGGGCCAGGGGCCTCCCTACGAGCAGTACTTC. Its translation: CASRPMGQGPPYEQYF.

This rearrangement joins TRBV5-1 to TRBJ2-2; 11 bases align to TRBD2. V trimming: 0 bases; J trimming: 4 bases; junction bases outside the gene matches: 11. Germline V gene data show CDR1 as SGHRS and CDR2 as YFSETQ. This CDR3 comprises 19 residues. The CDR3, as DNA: TGCGCCAGCAGCTTGGTTCCCCAAGGGACTAGCGGAGGCACCGGGGAGCTGTTTTTT. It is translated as CASSLVPQGTSGGTGELFF.

CDR3 sequence (DNA): TGTGCCAGCAGTTTAGGCCAGAACTATGGCTACACCTTC. This encodes CASSLGQNYGYTF. J is TRBJ1-2 and V is TRBV27; D unresolved. CDR1 is MNHEY, CDR2 SMNVEV, per germline (reference sequence). The V end was cut by 2 bases, the J end by 2 bases, with 6 bases between. The CDR3 totals 13 residues.

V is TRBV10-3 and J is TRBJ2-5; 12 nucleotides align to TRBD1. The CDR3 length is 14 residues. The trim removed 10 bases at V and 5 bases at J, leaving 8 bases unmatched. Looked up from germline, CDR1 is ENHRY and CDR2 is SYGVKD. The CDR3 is CASSGTGGLETQYF. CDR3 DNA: TGTGCCAGCTCCGGGACAGGGGGCTTGGAGACCCAGTACTTC.

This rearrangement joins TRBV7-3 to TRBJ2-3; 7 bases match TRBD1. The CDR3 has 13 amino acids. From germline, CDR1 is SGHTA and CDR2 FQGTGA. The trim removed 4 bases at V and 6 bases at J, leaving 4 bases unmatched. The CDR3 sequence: CASSSDRADTQYF. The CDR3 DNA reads TGTGCCAGCAGCTCCGACAGGGCCGATACGCAGTATTTT.

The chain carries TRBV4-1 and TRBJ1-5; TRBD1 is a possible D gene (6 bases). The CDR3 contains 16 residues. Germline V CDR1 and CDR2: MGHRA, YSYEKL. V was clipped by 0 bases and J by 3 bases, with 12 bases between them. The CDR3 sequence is CASSQEIGQINQPQHF. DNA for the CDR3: TGCGCCAGCAGCCAAGAAATTGGACAGATCAATCAGCCCCAGCATTTT.

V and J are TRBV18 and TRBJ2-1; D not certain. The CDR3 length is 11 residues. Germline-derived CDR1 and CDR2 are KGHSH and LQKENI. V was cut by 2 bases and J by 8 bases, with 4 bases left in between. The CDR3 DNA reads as TGTGCCAGCTCACCATTAGATGAGCAGTTCTTC. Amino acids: CASSPLDEQFF.

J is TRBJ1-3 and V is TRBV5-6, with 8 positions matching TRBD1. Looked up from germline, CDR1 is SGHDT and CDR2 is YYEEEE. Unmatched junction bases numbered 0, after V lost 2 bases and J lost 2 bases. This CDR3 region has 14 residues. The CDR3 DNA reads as TGTGCCAGCAGCTTACAGGGGGCTGGAAACACCATATATTTT. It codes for CASSLQGAGNTIYF.

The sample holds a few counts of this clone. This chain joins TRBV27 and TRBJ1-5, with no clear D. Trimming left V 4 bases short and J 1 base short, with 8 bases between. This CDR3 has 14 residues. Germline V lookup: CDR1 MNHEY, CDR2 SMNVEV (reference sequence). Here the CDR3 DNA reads TGTGCCAGCAGTTCGGGGAACAGCAATCAGCCCCAGCATTTT. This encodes CASSSGNSNQPQHF.

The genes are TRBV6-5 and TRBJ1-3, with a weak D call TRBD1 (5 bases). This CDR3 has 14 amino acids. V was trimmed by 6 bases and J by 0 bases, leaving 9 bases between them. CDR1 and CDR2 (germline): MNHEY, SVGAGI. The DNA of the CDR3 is TGTGCCAGCAGCGGGACTGCCTCTGGAAACACCATATATTTT. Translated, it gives CASSGTASGNTIYF.